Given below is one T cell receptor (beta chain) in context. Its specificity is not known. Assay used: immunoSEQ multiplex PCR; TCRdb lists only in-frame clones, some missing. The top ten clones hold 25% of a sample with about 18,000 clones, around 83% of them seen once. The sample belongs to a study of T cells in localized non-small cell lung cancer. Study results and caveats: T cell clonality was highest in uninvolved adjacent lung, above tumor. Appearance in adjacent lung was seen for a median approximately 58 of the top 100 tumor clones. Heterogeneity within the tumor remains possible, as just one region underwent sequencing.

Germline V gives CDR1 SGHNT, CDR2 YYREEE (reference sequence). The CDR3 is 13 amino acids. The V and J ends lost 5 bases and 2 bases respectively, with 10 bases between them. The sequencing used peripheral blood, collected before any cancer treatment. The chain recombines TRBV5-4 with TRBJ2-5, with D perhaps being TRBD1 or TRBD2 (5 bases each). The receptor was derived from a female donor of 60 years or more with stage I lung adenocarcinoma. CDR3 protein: CASRPGTQETQYF. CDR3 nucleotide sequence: TGTGCCAGCAGGCCAGGGACGCAAGAGACCCAGTACTTC.